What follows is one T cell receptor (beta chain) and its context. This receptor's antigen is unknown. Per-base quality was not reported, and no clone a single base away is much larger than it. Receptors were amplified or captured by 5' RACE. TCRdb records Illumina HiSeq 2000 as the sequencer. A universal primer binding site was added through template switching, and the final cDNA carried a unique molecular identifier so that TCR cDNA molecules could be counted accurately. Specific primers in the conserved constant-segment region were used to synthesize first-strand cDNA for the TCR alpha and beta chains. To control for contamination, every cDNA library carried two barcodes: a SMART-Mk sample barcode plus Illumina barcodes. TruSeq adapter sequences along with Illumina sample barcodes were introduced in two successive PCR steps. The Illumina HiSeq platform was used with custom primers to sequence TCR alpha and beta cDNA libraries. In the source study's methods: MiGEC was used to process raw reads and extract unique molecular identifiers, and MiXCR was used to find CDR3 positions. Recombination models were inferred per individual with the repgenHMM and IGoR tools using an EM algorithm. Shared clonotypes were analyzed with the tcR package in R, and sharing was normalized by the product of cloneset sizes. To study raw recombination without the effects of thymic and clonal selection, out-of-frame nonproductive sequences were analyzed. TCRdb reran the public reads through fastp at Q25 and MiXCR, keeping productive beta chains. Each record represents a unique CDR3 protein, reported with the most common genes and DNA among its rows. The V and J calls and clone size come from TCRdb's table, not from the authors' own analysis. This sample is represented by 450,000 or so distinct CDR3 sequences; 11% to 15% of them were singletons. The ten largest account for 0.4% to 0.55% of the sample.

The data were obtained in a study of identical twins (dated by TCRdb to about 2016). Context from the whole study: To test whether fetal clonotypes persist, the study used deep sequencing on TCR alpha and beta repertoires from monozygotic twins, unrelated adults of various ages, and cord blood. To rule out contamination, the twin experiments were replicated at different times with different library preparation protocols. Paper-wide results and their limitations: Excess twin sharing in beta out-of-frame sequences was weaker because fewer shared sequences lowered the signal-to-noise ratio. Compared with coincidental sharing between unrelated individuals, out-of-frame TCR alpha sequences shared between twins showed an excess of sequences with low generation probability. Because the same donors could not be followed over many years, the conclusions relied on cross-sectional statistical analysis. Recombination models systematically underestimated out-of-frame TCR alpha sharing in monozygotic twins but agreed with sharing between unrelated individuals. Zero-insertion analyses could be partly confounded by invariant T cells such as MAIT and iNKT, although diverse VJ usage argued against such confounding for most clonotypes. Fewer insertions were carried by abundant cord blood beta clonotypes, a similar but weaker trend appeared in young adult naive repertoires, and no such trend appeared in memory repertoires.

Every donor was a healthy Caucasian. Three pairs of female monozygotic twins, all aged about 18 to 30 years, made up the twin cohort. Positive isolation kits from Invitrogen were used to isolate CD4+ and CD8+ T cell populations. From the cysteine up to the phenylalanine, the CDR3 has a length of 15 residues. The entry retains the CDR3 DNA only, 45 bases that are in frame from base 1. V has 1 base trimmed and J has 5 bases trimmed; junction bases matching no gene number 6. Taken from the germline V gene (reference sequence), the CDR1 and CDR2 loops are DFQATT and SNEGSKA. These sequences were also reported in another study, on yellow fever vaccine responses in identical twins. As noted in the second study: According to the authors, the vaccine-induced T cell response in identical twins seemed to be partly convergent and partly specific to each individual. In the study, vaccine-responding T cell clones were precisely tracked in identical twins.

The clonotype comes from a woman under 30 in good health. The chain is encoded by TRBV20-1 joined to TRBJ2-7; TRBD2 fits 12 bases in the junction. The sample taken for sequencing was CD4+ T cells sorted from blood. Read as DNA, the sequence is TGCAGTGCTAGAGGACTAGCGGGAGCGGCTGACGAGCAGTACTTC. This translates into CSARGLAGAADEQYF.